Listed here is a single TCR beta chain. This clonotype was seen ten or more times. Its antigen has not been determined. No qualities accompany the bases; no much larger clone lies one base away. Per the germline V gene, SGHTA is the CDR1 and FQGNSA is the CDR2. The CDR3, from cysteine to phenylalanine, totals 11 residues. The sequence is cut down to CDR3 DNA, 33 bases in frame from base 1. The germline ends are 7 bases apart after V is trimmed by 6 bases and J by 4 bases. These data come from a study of identical twins (dated by TCRdb to 2016 to 2018). Regarding the research as a whole: To test whether fetal clonotypes persist, this study deep-sequenced TCR alpha and beta repertoires from monozygotic twins, from unrelated adults of various ages, and from cord blood. To rule out contamination, replicate twin experiments were performed at different times with different library preparation protocols. Results the study describes overall, beyond this receptor: A weaker excess of twin sharing was found in beta out-of-frame sequences because the signal-to-noise ratio was lowered by fewer shared sequences. Fewer insertions were carried by abundant cord blood beta clonotypes, a similar but weaker trend appeared in young adult naive repertoires, and no such trend appeared in memory repertoires. Invariant T cells such as MAIT and iNKT could partly confound zero-insertion analyses, though diverse VJ usage argued against this for most clonotypes. Because the same donors could not be followed over many years, the conclusions relied on cross-sectional statistical analysis. Compared with coincidental sharing between unrelated individuals, out-of-frame TCR alpha sequences shared between twins had an excess of sequences with low generation probability. Recombination models systematically underestimated out-of-frame TCR alpha sharing in monozygotic twins but agreed with sharing between unrelated individuals.

Only healthy Caucasian donors were included. The twin cohort comprised three pairs of female monozygotic twins, all aged about 18 to 30 years. CD4+ and CD8+ T cell populations were isolated with positive isolation kits from Invitrogen. The library was produced with 5' RACE. The run used an Illumina HiSeq 2000. Template switching added a universal primer binding site, and the final cDNA carried a unique molecular identifier that allowed TCR cDNA molecules to be counted accurately. Specific primers in the conserved constant-segment region were used to synthesize first-strand cDNA for the TCR alpha and beta chains. Each cDNA library was double barcoded, with a SMART-Mk sample barcode plus Illumina barcodes, to control for contamination. TruSeq adapter sequences along with Illumina sample barcodes were introduced in two successive PCR steps. TCR alpha and beta cDNA libraries were sequenced on the Illumina HiSeq platform with custom primers. The paper's processing steps were these. MiGEC was used to process raw reads and extract unique molecular identifiers, and MiXCR was used to find CDR3 positions. For each individual, recombination models were inferred using an EM algorithm with the repgenHMM and IGoR tools. Shared clonotypes were analyzed with the tcR package in R, and sharing was normalized by the product of cloneset sizes. To study raw recombination free of thymic and clonal selection effects, out-of-frame nonproductive sequences were analyzed. The public reads were reanalyzed by TCRdb: fastp trimming at Q25, MiXCR alignment, in-frame beta chains only. For every CDR3 protein sequence, its rows merge into one entry that carries the most common genes and DNA. TCRdb's processing, not the authors' own work, is the source of the V and J calls. For this sample the table gives just under 550,000 distinct CDR3 sequences, of which about 15% were detected only once. 0.35% to 0.45% of the sample goes to the ten largest clones.

These data also featured in a second study, about yellow fever vaccine responses in identical twins. The second publication reports: The authors reported that the T cell response to vaccination in identical twins appeared partly convergent and partly personalized. In identical twins, the study followed T cell clones that responded to the vaccine with precision.

The receptor's source is a woman under 30 in good health. Sequences were obtained from CD4+ T cells sorted from blood. This receptor chain uses TRBV7-2 and TRBJ2-7, with no reliable assignment of the D segment. The DNA is as follows: TGTGCCAGCAGTTCCAGGTACGAGCAGTACTTC. Its product reads: CASSSRYEQYF.